This TCR beta chain was sequenced during a study of blood T cells in healthy people across ages (dated by TCRdb to about 2015). Broadly, across the study: In model experiments, template switching captured about one uniquely barcoded TCR beta cDNA molecule for every two T cells. To track age-related changes in TCR beta repertoire diversity, the study relied on deep sequencing normalized with unique cDNA molecular identifiers. Four age groups were formed from the donors: young (average 16 years), middle-aged (approximately 40), aged (around 62) and long-lived (82). To avoid experimental bias, donors of different ages were distributed randomly across sequencing lanes. Two additional independent replicas of 1 million unique cDNA reads from the same blood draw were analyzed for two donors (one aged 18 to 30 and one aged 80 or older). The paper as a whole reports these results and caveats: Observed TCR beta diversity per million T cells fell roughly linearly with age, and a significant reduction was already apparent by age roughly 40. Bulk unsorted PBMC profiling prevented conclusive comparison of naive and antigen-experienced compartments. Estimates of total diversity based on one million sequenced T cells were regarded as lower bounds and as underestimates. Compared with the aged group, the long-lived group had more naive CD4+ T cells, fewer expanded clones and increased TCR diversity, suggesting age selection. Because the CMV infection status of the donors was unknown, age-related changes in expanded clonotypes may potentially have been confounded. A strong correlation was found between observed TCR beta diversity and the percentage of naive T cells measured by flow cytometry.

The library was prepared using 5' RACE. The run used an Illumina HiSeq 2500. A second PCR of roughly 7 to 11 cycles was performed with a sample-barcoded 5' primer and a J-beta primer mix. Each TCR beta cDNA molecule received a unique molecular identifier from a template-switch 5' adaptor carrying 12 random nucleotides. At least 2.5 million CDR3-containing paired-end reads were obtained from each sample. First-strand cDNA synthesis was performed from all RNA using the Mint cDNA synthesis kit, with priming by a TRBC-specific oligonucleotide. Following uracil-DNA glycosylase treatment, all cDNA underwent a first 18-cycle PCR with the universal primers M1SS and BC2_uni_R. Under the source paper's analysis protocol: Each sample was normalized by randomly selecting 1 million high-quality reads, each carrying a distinct molecular identifier. Instead of being binned into consensus sequences, reads with shared molecular identifiers were discarded. CDR3 identification, clonotype clustering and error correction used MiTCR with a Q25 quality threshold and the strictest error-elimination algorithm. A nonparametric unseen species model with Euler transformation was used to estimate lower-bound total TCR beta diversity. The public reads were reanalyzed by TCRdb: fastp trimming at Q25, MiXCR alignment, in-frame beta chains only. Every entry covers one CDR3 protein and lists the most common genes and DNA from its rows. The V and J calls were determined by TCRdb, not by the authors. The table for this sample lists 700,000 to 950,000 distinct CDR3 sequences; nearly 60% of them were counted only once. The ten largest clonotypes hold approximately 21% of the sample.

Details on this clonotype: Its cognate antigen has yet to be identified. Base qualities are missing; no much larger clone stands one base away.

The V end loses 4 bases and the J end loses 6 bases, and a stretch of 19 bases separates them. There are 15 amino acids in the CDR3, from cysteine to phenylalanine inclusive. CDR3 DNA is the only sequence kept; it has 45 bases, read in frame from the first base. CDR1 and CDR2 are read off the germline V gene as KGHSH and LQKENI. The donors were some 36 Caucasian individuals from Russia, aged roughly 6 to 100 years, who were systemically healthy. Roughly 9.5 milliliters of peripheral blood were drawn from each donor into EDTA-treated Vacutainer tubes. PBMCs were isolated by Ficoll-Paque density-gradient centrifugation, with at least 6 million obtained per sample. Trizol reagent was used to extract total RNA from PBMCs, with at least 5 micrograms per sample. For every donor, an aliquot of PBMCs went through flow cytometry to measure the percentages of naive CD45RAhigh/CD27high T cells.

The clonotype originates from a man younger than 40 in good health. Sequencing was carried out using blood. Recombination joined TRBV18 with TRBJ2-7; the D gene is perhaps TRBD1, on 6 matching bases. The sequence in DNA is TGTGCCAGCTCACGGTCCGCGACAGGTGCTTTCGAGCAGTACTTC. Its protein is CASSRSATGAFEQYF.